What follows describes a single T cell receptor (beta chain). The table came from immunoSEQ multiplex PCR; TCRdb's copy has only in-frame clones and leaves some out. The sample has 65,000 to 90,000 clones, roughly 91% seen once. The length of the CDR3 is 13 residues. The germline CDR1 and CDR2 sequences are SGHTA and FQGTGA. The J segment lost 6 bases and the V segment lost 5 bases, leaving 4 bases of the junction unmatched. These data originate in a study of radiotherapy plus CTLA-4 blockade in lung cancer. Study as a whole: Disease control reached under 35%, with objective responses in around 19%.

Specimen: peripheral blood, collected from a patient treated with radiotherapy plus ipilimumab. This TCR was sampled from a human donor with non-small cell lung cancer that progressed on radiotherapy plus ipilimumab. The V call is TRBV7-3, the J call TRBJ2-7; 10 nucleotides match TRBD2. CDR3 protein: CASSLAGEGEQYF. DNA of the CDR3: TGTGCCAGCAGCCTAGCGGGAGAGGGCGAGCAGTACTTC.